This passage covers 10 T cell receptor beta chains from one sample sequenced in a study of blood T cell repertoires in COVID-19. Only in-frame clones appear in the TCRdb table, and some are missing; sequencing was by immunoSEQ multiplex PCR. The repertoire consists of 90,000 to 120,000 clones, with 84% occurring once and the leading ten covering approximately 4.1%. The sample comprised peripheral blood. Source of these receptors: a human donor in a cohort sampled during active COVID-19.

The V gene is TRBV3-1 (or the pseudogene TRBV3-2), the J gene TRBJ1-4; no clear D gene. Germline values: CDR1 LGHDT, CDR2 YNNKEL (reference sequence). The CDR3 length is 15 residues. Trimming stripped 2 bases from V and 0 bases from J, with 7 bases between. CDR3 protein: CASSQRVTTNEKLFF. CDR3 nucleotides: TGTGCCAGCAGCCAAAGAGTTACAACTAATGAAAAACTGTTTTTT.

This rearrangement joins TRBV5-1 to TRBJ2-7; 14 bases fit TRBD2. There are 17 residues in the CDR3. Germline CDR1 is SGHRS and CDR2 is YFSETQ. V was pared by 3 bases and J by 5 bases, with 10 bases of the junction left unmatched. CDR3 protein: CASSSGLAGGEAHEQYV. For the CDR3, the DNA is TGCGCCAGCAGCTCTGGACTAGCGGGAGGAGAGGCGCACGAGCAGTACGTC.

This chain uses TRBV7-2 with TRBJ2-5; 12 nucleotides match TRBD2. Per germline, CDR1 SGHTA and CDR2 FQGNSA. Losses at the gene ends were 5 bases for V and 1 base for J; bases not matched to a gene: 5. This CDR3 is 16 amino acids long. The CDR3 protein is CASSTSSGRGQETQYF. DNA for the CDR3: TGTGCCAGCAGCACTTCTAGCGGGAGGGGCCAAGAGACCCAGTACTTC.

V gene TRBV3-1 (or the pseudogene TRBV3-2) combines with J gene TRBJ2-1; D not certain. This CDR3 contains 17 residues. Trimming pared 4 bases from V and 0 bases from J, leaving 16 bases between. Germline values: CDR1 LGHDT, CDR2 YNNKEL (reference sequence). This chain's CDR3 is CASSPTLGRSSYNEQFF. As DNA, the CDR3 is TGTGCCAGCAGCCCCACCCTAGGCAGAAGCTCCTACAATGAGCAGTTCTTC.

This clone was observed a single time. Written as DNA, the CDR3 is TGTGCCACCGAACAGGGATTAGCCAAAAACATTCAGTACTTC. Its protein is CATEQGLAKNIQYF. The V call is TRBV28, the J call TRBJ2-4; D possibly corresponds to TRBD1 (6 bases). Germline V lookup: CDR1 MDHEN, CDR2 SYDVKM. The CDR3 spans 14 residues. V dropped 10 bases and J dropped 0 bases, with 13 bases sitting between them.

The chain combines TRBV10-2 with TRBJ1-1; D gene ambiguous. The germline gives CDR1 WSHSY, CDR2 SAAADI. V was cut by 6 bases and J by 1 base, with 12 bases left in between. The CDR3 length is 14 residues. This CDR3 is CASSSEIRNTEAFF. The CDR3 DNA reads as TGCGCCAGCAGCTCTGAGATCCGGAACACTGAAGCTTTCTTT.

V usage is TRBV7-8 and J usage is TRBJ2-3, with 14 bases that match TRBD2. J was trimmed by 2 bases and V by 5 bases; bases with no gene match: 9. CDR1 is SGHVS, CDR2 FQNEAQ, per germline. The CDR3 has 18 amino acids. The DNA of the CDR3 is TGTGCCAGCAGCCAGACTGGACTAGCGGGAGGTAACACAGATACGCAGTATTTT. Residues: CASSQTGLAGGNTDTQYF. The full variable domain, in which reference TRBV7-8 and TRBJ2-3 provide the parts outside the CDR3, is GAGVSQSPRYKVAKRGQDVALRCDPISGHVSLFWYQQALGQGPEFLTYFQNEAQLDKSGLPSDRFFAERPEGSVSTLKIQRTQQEDSAVYLCASSQTGLAGGNTDTQYFGPGTRLTVL.

The chain uses TRBV4-2 and TRBJ2-5; no firm D call. Trimming pared 0 bases from V and 4 bases from J, leaving 12 bases between. CDR1 is LGHNA and CDR2 is YNFKEQ in the germline V gene. CDR3 length: 15 residues. The CDR3 DNA sequence: TGTGCCAGCAGCCAAGAACACTACGTTGCAGAGACCCAGTACTTC. Translating it yields CASSQEHYVAETQYF.

J is TRBJ2-3 and V is TRBV7-2, with 9 bases matching TRBD2. V trimming: 2 bases; J trimming: 0 bases; junction bases outside the gene matches: 9. The germline V gene has CDR1 SGHTA and CDR2 FQGNSA. The CDR3 sequence is 18 residues long. CDR3 region: CASSLRREGPRSTDTQYF. DNA of the CDR3: TGTGCCAGCAGCTTAAGGCGGGAGGGCCCTCGGAGCACAGATACGCAGTATTTT.

The chain is built from TRBV5-4 and TRBJ1-2, with TRBD1 as a possible D gene (5 bases). V was shortened by 4 bases and J by 13 bases, with 17 bases between the two germline ends. Germline values: CDR1 SGHNT, CDR2 YYREEE (reference sequence). This CDR3 contains 12 residues. The CDR3 protein is CASSPRGGLSTF. The CDR3, as DNA: TGTGCCAGCAGCCCCCGGGGGGGTTTGTCCACCTTC.